The rows below give T cell receptor beta chains drawn from one sample of a study of T cell repertoires in aging, cancer and after chemotherapy. TCRdb reprocessed the multiplex PCR reads via MiXCR and lists one record per CDR3 protein. The sample consists of about 15,000 distinct CDR3 sequences, 50% of them appearing once. The specimen sequenced was blood. These receptors were taken from a human donor in good health. The conserved cysteine and the conserved F or W are not part of the CDR3 here. Fields, in order: D gene, V gene, clone size, CDR3 protein. The D gene is left open where the match is weak. Part of the rows lack a size; the others show once, few, many or a class for expanded clones.

TRBD1,TRBV5-6,NA,ASSDLRDRGAGANVLT
NA,TRBV27,few,ASSPSGANVLT
NA,TRBV27,few,ASSRGSTNEQY
NA,TRBV19,few,ASKARRNTGELF
TRBD2,TRBV6-2/TRBV6-3,NA,ASHRKGTSAYEQY
TRBD1,TRBV19,NA,ASRTGGLTEAF
TRBD2,TRBV14,NA,ASSQDRLGGRDYNEQF
TRBD2,TRBV19,medium-sized,ASARLAGGAETQY
NA,TRBV6-1,once,ASRGRDTNKQF
NA,TRBV15,NA,ATSGGGPYNEQF
TRBD2,TRBV27,NA,ASSLSSLAGVYEQY
TRBD2,TRBV27,NA,ASSLRRTSGSQRTDTQY
NA,TRBV19,NA,ASSPTSQETQY
NA,TRBV29-1,medium-sized,SGVTGTPYEQY
TRBD1,TRBV29-1,NA,SARGQGVFTEAF
NA,TRBV29-1,medium-sized,SVVRNQETQY